The 24 T cell receptor beta chains below all came from one sample that was sequenced in a study of spatial heterogeneity in lung cancer. TCRdb reprocessed the 5' RACE reads with MiXCR, giving one entry per CDR3 protein. The sample records approximately 12,000 distinct CDR3 sequences, 5.5% to 8% being singletons. Time point in this sample: sample taken at primary tumor resection. Sequencing was performed on whole RNA extracted from tumor and nontumor lung tissue, or from frozen PBMC, and the material was left unsorted. The source material was normal lung tissue next to the tumor, sampled at surgery. The receptors here all came from a male donor with early-stage non-small cell lung cancer.

This clonotype was picked up many times. This beta chain is an unintended read in a library built for alpha chains; its size means little. The gene calls are TRBV18 and TRBJ2-2, with TRBD2 matching 8 bases. The CDR3 runs to 15 residues. Trimming removed 1 base from V and 4 bases from J; junction bases left unmatched: 2. Germline CDR1 and CDR2: KGHSH and LQKENI. The CDR3 region has the DNA TGTGCCAGCTCACCACTAGCGGGACCCACCGGGGAGCTGTTTTTT. Its translation: CASSPLAGPTGELFF.

This clonotype is judged medium-sized. For a library built for alpha chains, this beta chain is a stray read; little rests on its size. The rearrangement uses TRBV11-1 and TRBJ1-2; D perhaps matches TRBD1 (5 bases). This CDR3 has 15 residues. V lost 5 bases to trimming and J lost 4 bases, with 17 bases between them. Germline CDR1 SGHAT, CDR2 FQDESV (reference sequence). The CDR3 DNA sequence: TGTGCCAGCAGCCCCGGGGGTTCGGGGTTCTATGGCTACACCTTC. It is translated as CASSPGGSGFYGYTF.

This clonotype was observed at least ten times. This beta chain is off target for a library built for alpha chains, so its abundance means little. The chain employs TRBV7-8 and TRBJ2-7, with D perhaps given as TRBD1 or TRBD2 (6 bases each). The CDR3 sequence is 16 residues long. Germline CDR1 and CDR2: SGHVS and FQNEAQ. Trimming cost V 7 bases and J 0 bases, with 19 bases left between them. The CDR3: CASIPTGGGTSYEQYF. The CDR3 bases are TGTGCCAGCATCCCGACAGGTGGAGGGACCTCCTACGAGCAGTACTTC.

In its sample, this clonotype was seen many times. The library was prepared for alpha chains; this beta chain is a stray read, so its frequency means little. V gene TRBV19 combines with J gene TRBJ2-1, with D possibly being TRBD2 (6 bases). V was clipped by 3 bases and J by 12 bases, with 21 bases between them. The CDR3 extends over 15 amino acids. Per germline, CDR1 LNHDA and CDR2 SQIVND (reference sequence). DNA for the CDR3: TGTGCCAGTAGTATCCTTAGCGGCGGGCCGATAGGGCAGTTCTTC. This sequence encodes CASSILSGGPIGQFF.

This clonotype has a count of ten or more. This beta chain appears as a stray read in a library generated for alpha chains; its size is not informative. This chain links TRBV10-2 with TRBJ2-2; D not resolved. Per the germline V gene, CDR1 is WSHSY and CDR2 is SAAADI. Trimming shortened V by 4 bases and J by 5 bases, and 8 bases separated the two germline ends. CDR3 length equals 13 residues. The CDR3 here is CASSAQITGELFF. Here the CDR3 DNA reads TGCGCCAGCAGTGCCCAGATTACCGGGGAGCTGTTTTTT.

The sample holds many counts of this clonotype. Because the library targeted alpha chains, this beta chain is an off-target read whose size means little. This chain connects TRBV5-1 to TRBJ2-7; D is undetermined. The CDR3 consists of 12 residues. Deletions cut 4 bases from V and 0 bases from J, with 5 bases between. CDR1 is SGHRS and CDR2 is YFSETQ in the germline V gene. CDR3 amino acids: CASSGSSYEQYF. The CDR3 DNA follows: TGCGCCAGCAGCGGCAGCTCCTACGAGCAGTACTTC.

This clonotype occurred many times. Within a library made for alpha chains, this beta chain is off target, and its count is uninformative. V and J are TRBV9 and TRBJ1-1; 8 bases line up with TRBD1. The trim removed 0 bases at V and 5 bases at J, leaving 6 bases unmatched. The CDR3 is 15 amino acids. Germline assignment: CDR1 SGDLS and CDR2 YYNGEE. CDR3 nucleotides: TGTGCCAGCAGCGTAGCTACAGGGGGAGTAACTGAAGCTTTCTTT. This codes for CASSVATGGVTEAFF.

About this clonotype itself: With the library built for alpha chains, this beta chain is off target and its frequency is not meaningful. This chain uses TRBV4-3 with TRBJ2-2; 7 nucleotides match TRBD2. This CDR3 has 17 residues. In germline, CDR1 is LGHNA, CDR2 YSLEER. V trimming: 1 base; J trimming: 0 bases; junction bases outside the gene matches: 5. Written as DNA, the CDR3 is TGCGCCAGCAGCCAAGGCGGGAGAGATCCGAACACCGGGGAGCTGTTTTTT. Translating it yields CASSQGGRDPNTGELFF.

This clonotype was seen only a few times. Within a library made for alpha chains, this beta chain is off target, and its count is uninformative. The chain links TRBV6-6 to TRBJ2-7, with D perhaps TRBD1 or TRBD2 (5 bases each). V was shortened by 5 bases and J by 2 bases, with 19 bases between the two germline ends. Germline values: CDR1 MNHNY, CDR2 SVGAGI (reference sequence). The CDR3 covers 16 residues. The CDR3 sequence is CASSAPAVGVTYEQYF. CDR3 DNA sequence: TGTGCCAGCAGTGCCCCAGCGGTGGGGGTCACCTACGAGCAGTACTTC.

This clonotype was observed at least ten times. This beta chain appears as a stray read in a library generated for alpha chains; its size is not informative. The rearrangement links TRBV11-3 to TRBJ2-1, with 7 bases matching TRBD2. J lost 5 bases, V lost 2 bases, and 6 bases had no gene match. The CDR3 is 15 residues long. In germline, CDR1 is SGHNT, CDR2 YENEEA. In DNA form, the CDR3 reads TGTGCCAGCAGCTTAAGTGGGAGGGCCGACAATGAGCAGTTCTTC. Protein sequence: CASSLSGRADNEQFF.

Comment on this clonotype: This beta chain is a stray read from a library made for alpha chains; its abundance is not meaningful. This chain connects TRBV4-2 to TRBJ2-7; TRBD2 aligns across 8 bases. J lost 4 bases, V lost 4 bases, and 6 bases had no gene match. CDR1 LGHNA and CDR2 YNFKEQ come from the germline V gene. CDR3 length equals 14 residues. The chain's CDR3 is CASSPYSGDYEQYF. The CDR3 nucleotides read TGTGCCAGCAGCCCGTATAGCGGGGATTACGAGCAGTACTTC.

In this sample, this clonotype is medium-sized (0.01 to 0.1%). A library prepared for alpha chains yielded this beta chain as an off-target read; its size is of little meaning. This chain joins TRBV9 and TRBJ2-7, with TRBD2 identical over 8 bases. Germline V gene lookup returns CDR1 SGDLS and CDR2 YYNGEE. The CDR3 consists of 14 residues. The junction had 5 bases not matched to a gene; V was cut back by 0 bases and J by 6 bases. The CDR3 DNA sequence: TGTGCCAGCAGCGTAGATGCGGGAGGTGGCGAGCAGTACTTC. This encodes CASSVDAGGGEQYF.

This clonotype was counted at least ten times. The size of this beta chain means little, since it is a stray read in a library made for alpha chains. The chain combines TRBV7-9 with TRBJ1-1, with 8 bases matching TRBD1. This CDR3 region has 14 residues. The V and J ends lost 5 bases and 6 bases, in that order; junction bases with no gene match: 8. CDR1 is SEHNR and CDR2 is FQNEAQ in the germline V gene (reference sequence). The CDR3 DNA sequence: TGTGCCAGCAGCCCCAACAGGGGGAAGCCTGAAGCTTTCTTT. Protein sequence: CASSPNRGKPEAFF.

This clonotype is classed as medium-sized (0.01 to 0.1%). This beta chain came through as a stray read in a library set up for alpha chains, and its size says little. The chain links TRBV6-5 to TRBJ2-7; D may be TRBD2 (6 bases). The CDR3 totals 13 residues. V was trimmed by 4 bases and J by 1 base, leaving 8 bases between them. Germline V lookup: CDR1 MNHEY, CDR2 SVGAGI. The DNA for the CDR3 is TGTGCCAGCAGTTCACTAGCTTCCTACGAGCAGTACTTC. Protein sequence: CASSSLASYEQYF.

In its sample, this clonotype was seen many times. Since it is a stray read in a library aimed at alpha chains, this beta chain has a size that is not meaningful. The chain combines TRBV19 with TRBJ1-5; D may be TRBD1 (5 bases). From germline, CDR1 is LNHDA and CDR2 SQIVND (reference sequence). The germline V and J ends were trimmed by 7 bases and 8 bases, with 21 bases remaining between them. CDR3 length: 15 amino acids. CDR3 nucleotides: TGTGCCAGTAACCCTGGGGCAGGGTCGGTGGAGCCCCAGCATTTT. It codes for CASNPGAGSVEPQHF.

There are a few counts of this clonotype. The library was prepared for alpha chains; this beta chain is a stray read, so its frequency means little. V is TRBV20-1 and J is TRBJ2-1, with 11 bases aligning to TRBD2. Trimming cost V 5 bases and J 5 bases; bases outside gene matches: 8. Germline CDR1 reads DFQATT; CDR2 reads SNEGSKA (reference sequence). The CDR3 runs 15 residues. In nucleotides, the CDR3 is TGCAGTGCTCAAGAACTAGCGGGAGTCAACAATGAGCAGTTCTTC. Protein: CSAQELAGVNNEQFF.

This clonotype has a count of ten or more. This beta chain is a stray read from a library made for alpha chains; its abundance is not meaningful. The rearrangement links TRBV5-1 to TRBJ2-7, with a possible D match to TRBD2 (6 bases). Germline CDR1 reads SGHRS; CDR2 reads YFSETQ. V was pared by 3 bases and J by 1 base, with 11 bases between. CDR3 length: 14 residues. The CDR3 loop reads CASSSGGVSYEQYF. The CDR3 region has the DNA TGCGCCAGCAGCTCTGGCGGGGTGTCCTACGAGCAGTACTTC.

The sample holds a few counts of this clonotype. Within a library made for alpha chains, this beta chain is off target, and its count is uninformative. The V call is TRBV2, the J call TRBJ2-2; D remains ambiguous. This CDR3 is 15 amino acids long. Trimming left V 1 base short and J 0 bases short, with 6 bases between. Germline V CDR1 and CDR2: SNHLY, FYNNEI. CDR3 DNA: TGTGCCAGCAGTGAAGTGTCCACGAACACCGGGGAGCTGTTTTTT. Its translation is CASSEVSTNTGELFF.

This clonotype was seen many times. This beta chain is an off-target read within a library intended for alpha chains, so its frequency means little. This chain joins TRBV9 and TRBJ2-2; TRBD2 matches at 15 bases. The CDR3 is 18 residues long. With 3 bases clipped from V and 5 bases from J, the junction kept 8 bases outside the gene matches. Germline CDR1 and CDR2: SGDLS and YYNGEE. As DNA, the CDR3 is TGTGCCAGCAGCGCGCCGGGACTAGCGGGAGGAGGGACCGGGGAGCTGTTTTTT. This sequence encodes CASSAPGLAGGGTGELFF.

This clonotype came up many times. The library was built for alpha chains, so this beta chain is an off-target read and its size means little. The chain employs TRBV11-2 and TRBJ2-7, with a weak D call TRBD1 (5 bases). This CDR3 has 13 amino acids. The V gene's germline CDR1 is SGHAT and CDR2 FQNNGV. V lost 4 bases, J lost 6 bases, and 13 bases lay in between. CDR3 bases: TGTGCCAGCAGCTCAGGGCAGGGCACCGAGCAGTACTTC. Translated: CASSSGQGTEQYF. The variable domain in full, completed from reference TRBV11-2 and TRBJ2-7, reads EAGVAQSPRYKIIEKRQSVAFWCNPISGHATLYWYQQILGQGPKLLIQFQNNGVVDDSQLPKDRFSAERLKGVDSTLKIQPAKLEDSAVYLCASSSGQGTEQYFGPGTRLTVT.

In its sample, this clonotype is medium-sized (0.01 to 0.1%). This beta chain came through as a stray read in a library set up for alpha chains, and its size says little. This chain links TRBV24-1 with TRBJ1-2, with TRBD1 as a possible D gene (5 bases). Trimming took off 4 bases at V and 8 bases at J, with 16 bases between the two ends. Germline CDR1 reads KGHDR; CDR2 reads SFDVKD. The CDR3 runs 14 residues. The CDR3 protein is CATSEANRKEGYTF. CDR3 nucleotide sequence: TGTGCCACCAGTGAAGCCAACAGGAAGGAGGGCTACACCTTC.

This clonotype is labeled medium-sized. This beta chain represents an off-target read in a library built for alpha chains; its size is of limited meaning. The chain is built from TRBV18 and TRBJ2-7; no clear D gene. Germline V CDR1 and CDR2: KGHSH, LQKENI. Trimming cost V 3 bases and J 7 bases, with 13 bases left between them. The CDR3 is 13 amino acids. In nucleotides, the CDR3 is TGTGCCAGCTCACCCTCGGATAGCTCTGAGCAGTACTTC. Its protein is CASSPSDSSEQYF. The whole variable domain, filled in from reference TRBV18 and TRBJ2-7, reads NAGVMQNPRHLVRRRGQEARLRCSPMKGHSHVYWYRQLPEEGLKFMVYLQKENIIDESGMPKERFSAEFPKEGPSILRIQQVVRGDSAAYFCASSPSDSSEQYFGPGTRLTVT.

This clonotype appeared many times. Because the library targeted alpha chains, this beta chain is an off-target read whose size means little. This chain joins TRBV5-1 and TRBJ1-2, with D possibly TRBD1 on 5 matching bases. V dropped 1 base and J dropped 2 bases, with 6 bases sitting between them. The CDR3 covers 13 residues. CDR1 and CDR2 from the germline V gene are SGHRS and YFSETQ. The CDR3 DNA reads TGCGCCAGCAGCTTGCCAGGGAACTATGGCTACACCTTC. Protein product: CASSLPGNYGYTF.

This clonotype was counted many times. An end of the junction differs from the germline gene, which may be a read error. As an off-target read in a library built for alpha chains, this beta chain has a frequency of little significance. The chain couples TRBV7-2 to TRBJ1-1; D is ambiguous. There are 12 residues in the CDR3. Germline V gene data show CDR1 as SGHTA and CDR2 as FQGNSA. CDR3 sequence (DNA): TGTGCCAGCAGCTTTTCCGCCCCTGGACGGTTATTT. Translated, it gives CASSFSAPGRLF.